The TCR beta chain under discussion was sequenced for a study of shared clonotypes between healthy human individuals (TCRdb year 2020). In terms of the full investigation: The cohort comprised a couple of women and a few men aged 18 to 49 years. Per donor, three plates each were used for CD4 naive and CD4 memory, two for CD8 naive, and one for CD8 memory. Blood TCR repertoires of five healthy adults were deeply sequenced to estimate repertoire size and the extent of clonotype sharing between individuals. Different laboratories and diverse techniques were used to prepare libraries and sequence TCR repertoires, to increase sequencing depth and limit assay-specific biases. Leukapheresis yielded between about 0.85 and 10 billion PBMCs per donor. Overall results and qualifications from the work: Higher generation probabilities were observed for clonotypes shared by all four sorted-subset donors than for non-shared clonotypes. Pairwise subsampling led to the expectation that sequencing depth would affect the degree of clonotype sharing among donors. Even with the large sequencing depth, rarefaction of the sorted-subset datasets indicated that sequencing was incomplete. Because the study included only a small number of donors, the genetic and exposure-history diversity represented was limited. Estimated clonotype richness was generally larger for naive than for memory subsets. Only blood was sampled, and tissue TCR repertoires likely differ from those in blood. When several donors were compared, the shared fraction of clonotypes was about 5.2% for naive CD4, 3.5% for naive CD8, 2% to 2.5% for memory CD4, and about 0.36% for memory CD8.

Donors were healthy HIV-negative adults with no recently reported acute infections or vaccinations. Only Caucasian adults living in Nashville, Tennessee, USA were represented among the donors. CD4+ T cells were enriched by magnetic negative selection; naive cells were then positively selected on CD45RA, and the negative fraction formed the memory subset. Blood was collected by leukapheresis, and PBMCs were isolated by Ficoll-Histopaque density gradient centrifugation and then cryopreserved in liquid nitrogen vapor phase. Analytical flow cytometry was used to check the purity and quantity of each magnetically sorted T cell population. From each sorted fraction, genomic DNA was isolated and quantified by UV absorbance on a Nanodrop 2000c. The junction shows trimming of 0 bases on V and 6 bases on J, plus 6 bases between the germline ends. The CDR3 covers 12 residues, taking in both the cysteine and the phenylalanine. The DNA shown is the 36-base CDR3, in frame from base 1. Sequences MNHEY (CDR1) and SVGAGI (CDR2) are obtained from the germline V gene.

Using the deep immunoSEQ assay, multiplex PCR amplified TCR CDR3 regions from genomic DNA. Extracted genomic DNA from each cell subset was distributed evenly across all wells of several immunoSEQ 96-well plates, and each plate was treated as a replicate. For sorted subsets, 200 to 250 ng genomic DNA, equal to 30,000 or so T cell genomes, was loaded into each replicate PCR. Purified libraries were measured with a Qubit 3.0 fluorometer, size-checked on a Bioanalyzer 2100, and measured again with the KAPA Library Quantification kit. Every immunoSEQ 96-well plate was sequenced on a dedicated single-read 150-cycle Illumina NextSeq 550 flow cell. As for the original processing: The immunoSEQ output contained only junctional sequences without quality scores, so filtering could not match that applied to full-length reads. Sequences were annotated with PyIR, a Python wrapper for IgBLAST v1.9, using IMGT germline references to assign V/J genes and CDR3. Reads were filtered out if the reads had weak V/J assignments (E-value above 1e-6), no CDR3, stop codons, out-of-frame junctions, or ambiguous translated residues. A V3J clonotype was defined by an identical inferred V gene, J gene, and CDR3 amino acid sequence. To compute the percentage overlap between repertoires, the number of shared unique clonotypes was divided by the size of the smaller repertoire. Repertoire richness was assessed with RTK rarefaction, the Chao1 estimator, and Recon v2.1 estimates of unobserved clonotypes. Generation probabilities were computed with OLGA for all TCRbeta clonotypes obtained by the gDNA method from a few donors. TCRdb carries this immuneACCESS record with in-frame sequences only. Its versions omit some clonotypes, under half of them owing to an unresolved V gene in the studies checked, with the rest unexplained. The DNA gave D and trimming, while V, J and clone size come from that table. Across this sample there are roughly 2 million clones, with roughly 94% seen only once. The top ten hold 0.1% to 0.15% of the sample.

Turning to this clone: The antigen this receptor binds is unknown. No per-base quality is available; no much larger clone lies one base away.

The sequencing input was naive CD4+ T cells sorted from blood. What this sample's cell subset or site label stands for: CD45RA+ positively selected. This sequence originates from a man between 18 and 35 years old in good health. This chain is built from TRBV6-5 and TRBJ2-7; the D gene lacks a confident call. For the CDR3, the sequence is CASSYSMTEQYF. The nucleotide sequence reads TGTGCCAGCAGTTACTCCATGACCGAGCAGTACTTC.